A selection of T cell receptor beta chains follows, all from one sample in a study of metastatic and nonmetastatic thyroid tumors. Using MiXCR, TCRdb reanalyzed the PCR reads. The sample lists 90,000 or so clones, 7.5% to 9% occurring once. The sequenced sample consisted of blood. These receptors were obtained from a female donor with papillary thyroid cancer or a benign thyroid nodule (not recorded which). Some clones in this sample may be carry-over from other donors' samples. CDR3s include the opening cysteine and the closing phenylalanine or tryptophan. Fields, in order: J gene, V gene, D gene, clone size, CDR3 protein, CDR3 DNA. A D gene is named only where the DNA matches it firmly. Some rows mark clone size as missing; the rest say once, few, many or name a class of expanded clone.

TRBJ2-2	TRBV5-1	.	.	CASSLRSTGNGELFF	TGCGCCAGCAGCTTGAGGTCGACGGGGAACGGGGAGCTGTTTTTT
TRBJ2-3	TRBV30	TRBD2	many	CAWSYSGGRDTQYF	TGTGCCTGGTCTTATAGCGGGGGTCGAGATACGCAGTATTTT
TRBJ2-3	TRBV7-2	TRBD2	many	CASSFTSGGAMQYF	TGTGCCAGCAGCTTTACTAGCGGGGGTGCTATGCAGTATTTT
TRBJ1-5	TRBV11-2	.	.	CASSPTGGYSNQPQHF	TGTGCCAGCAGCCCCACAGGAGGCTATAGCAATCAGCCCCAGCATTTT
TRBJ2-7	TRBV15	TRBD2	many	CATSREGGSGGYEQYF	TGTGCCACCAGCAGGGAGGGCGGTAGCGGGGGTTACGAGCAGTACTTC
TRBJ1-5	TRBV4-2	TRBD1	many	CASSRQGALSEPQHF	TGTGCCAGCAGCCGACAGGGGGCCTTGAGTGAGCCCCAGCATTTT
TRBJ2-1	TRBV6-2/TRBV6-3	.	.	CASSYSSLQFF	TGTGCCAGCAGTTACTCGAGTCTCCAATTCTTC
TRBJ1-2	TRBV30	.	.	CAISQGPLFGNGCTF	TGTGCCATCTCTCAGGGACCCTTGTTTGGGAATGGCTGCACCTTC
TRBJ2-6	TRBV30	.	many	CAWGESGANVLTF	TGTGCCTGGGGGGAATCTGGGGCCAACGTCCTGACTTTC
TRBJ2-7	TRBV18	.	.	CASSPPGAGEDYEQYF	TGTGCCAGCTCACCACCGGGGGCGGGGGAAGACTACGAGCAGTACTTC
TRBJ1-1	TRBV27	.	.	CASHNPGGNTEAFF	TGTGCCAGCCATAATCCCGGGGGAAACACTGAAGCTTTCTTT
TRBJ2-7	TRBV12-3/TRBV12-4	TRBD1	.	CASSSVGTGGWYEQYF	TGTGCCAGCAGTTCGGTTGGGACAGGGGGCTGGTACGAACAGTACTTC
TRBJ2-7	TRBV20-1	TRBD2	.	CSASSGFTYEQYF	TGCAGTGCTAGTAGCGGGTTCACCTACGAGCAGTACTTC
TRBJ1-1	TRBV6-1	.	many	CASSWEKNTEAFF	TGTGCCAGCAGTTGGGAGAAGAACACTGAAGCTTTCTTT
TRBJ1-2	TRBV12-3/TRBV12-4	.	many	CASSFAGDYGYTF	TGTGCCAGCAGTTTCGCAGGGGACTATGGCTACACCTTC
TRBJ2-2	TRBV12-3/TRBV12-4	TRBD1	.	CASSLRDRAIWELFF	TGTGCCAGCAGTTTACGTGACAGGGCGATCTGGGAGCTGTTTTTT
TRBJ2-2	TRBV27	.	many	CASSPRRVGGTGELFF	TGTGCCAGCAGCCCCCGCCGGGTCGGGGGCACCGGGGAGCTGTTTTTT
TRBJ2-3	TRBV30	TRBD2	few	CAWSVLAGVDTQYF	TGTGCCTGGAGTGTACTAGCGGGGGTTGATACGCAGTATTTT
TRBJ2-1	TRBV20-1	.	many	CSARGSGGTYNEQFF	TGCAGTGCTAGAGGTTCGGGGGGCACCTACAATGAGCAGTTCTTC
TRBJ1-1	TRBV5-1	TRBD1	many	CASSSGQGATEAFF	TGCGCCAGCAGCTCGGGACAGGGGGCCACTGAAGCTTTCTTT
TRBJ2-7	TRBV30	.	many	CAWSNRGREQYF	TGTGCCTGGAGTAATAGGGGGAGGGAGCAGTACTTC
TRBJ1-3	TRBV12-3/TRBV12-4	.	few	CARIPFPGRRNGNTIYF	TGTGCCCGCATCCCCTTTCCCGGTCGTCGTAACGGAAACACCATATATTTT
TRBJ2-4	TRBV6-2/TRBV6-3	.	.	CARVRVCNKNIQYF	TGTGCCCGGGTGAGGGTGTGTAACAAAAACATTCAGTACTTC
TRBJ2-5	TRBV5-1	TRBD2	many	CASSSGTSGGQGTQYF	TGCGCCAGCAGCTCGGGGACTAGCGGGGGCCAGGGGACCCAGTACTTC
TRBJ2-5	TRBV7-9	.	many	CASSLGAGQETQYF	TGTGCCAGCAGCTTAGGGGCAGGTCAAGAGACCCAGTACTTC
TRBJ1-2	TRBV20-1	.	many	CSASLGSGYTF	TGCAGTGCTAGTTTAGGAAGCGGCTACACCTTC
TRBJ2-3	TRBV24-1	TRBD1	many	CATSDRTGGTDTQYF	TGTGCCACCAGTGATAGGACAGGGGGCACAGATACGCAGTATTTT
TRBJ1-3	TRBV20-1	.	many	CSAIKGPGNTIYF	TGCAGTGCTATAAAAGGTCCTGGAAACACCATATATTTT
TRBJ1-2	TRBV9	.	few	CASSVAMDGYTF	TGTGCTAGCAGCGTAGCCATGGACGGCTACACCTTC
TRBJ1-5	TRBV30	TRBD1	many	CAWSTGTGLEPQHF	TGTGCCTGGAGTACTGGGACAGGGCTGGAGCCCCAGCATTTT
TRBJ1-4	TRBV28	.	.	CAIGRGEKLFF	TGTGCCATCGGTCGTGGAGAAAAACTGTTTTTT
TRBJ2-5	TRBV5-1	.	many	CASSLSAGETQYF	TGCGCCAGCAGCTTATCCGCAGGGGAGACCCAGTACTTC
TRBJ2-5	TRBV12-5	.	many	CASGLGNQETQYF	TGTGCTAGTGGTTTGGGTAACCAAGAGACCCAGTACTTC
TRBJ1-4	TRBV18	TRBD1	many	CASSHGTGNEKLFF	TGTGCCAGCTCACACGGGACAGGGAATGAAAAACTGTTTTTT
TRBJ1-6	TRBV9	TRBD1	.	CASSTSGGGSHLHF	TGTGCCAGCAGCACCTCAGGGGGAGGGTCACACCTCCACTTT
TRBJ2-2	TRBV2	TRBD1	few	CSRLKGQCNTGELFF	TGTTCCAGACTGAAGGGACAGTGTAACACCGGGGAGCTGTTTTTT
TRBJ2-1	TRBV6-5	TRBD1	many	CASSYRQGTYFYNEQFF	TGTGCCAGCAGTTACCGACAGGGGACCTACTTTTACAATGAGCAGTTCTTC
TRBJ1-4	TRBV6-1	TRBD1	many	CASSPDRATNEKLFF	TGTGCCAGCAGCCCGGACAGGGCAACTAATGAAAAACTGTTTTTT
TRBJ2-3	TRBV19	TRBD2	many	CASSTQLSGGAGDTQYF	TGTGCCAGTAGTACCCAACTTAGCGGGGGGGCGGGAGATACGCAGTATTTT
TRBJ2-7	TRBV14	.	once	CASSPPRIIDNSYEQYF	TGTGCCAGCAGCCCCCCAAGGATAATCGACAACTCCTACGAGCAGTACTTC
TRBJ2-1	TRBV2	TRBD1	many	CASSRGQGPYNEQFF	TGTGCCAGCAGTAGGGGACAGGGCCCCTACAATGAGCAGTTCTTC
TRBJ2-1	TRBV6-2/TRBV6-3	.	many	CASSLRVDEQFF	TGTGCCAGCAGTCTGAGGGTTGATGAGCAGTTCTTC
TRBJ2-5	TRBV18	TRBD2	many	CASSSSGGLQETQYF	TGTGCCAGCTCATCTAGCGGGGGGTTACAAGAGACCCAGTACTTC
TRBJ2-1	TRBV19	.	many	CASSITGYNEQFF	TGTGCCAGTAGTATTACCGGATACAATGAGCAGTTCTTC
TRBJ1-5	TRBV7-8	.	many	CASSFSGGNQPQHF	TGTGCCAGCAGCTTTTCGGGGGGCAATCAGCCCCAGCATTTT
TRBJ1-6	TRBV6-1	TRBD1	many	CASSFGTDNSPLHF	TGTGCCAGCAGTTTCGGGACAGATAATTCACCCCTCCACTTT
TRBJ2-5	TRBV7-9	.	many	CASSLGPLQETQYF	TGTGCCAGCAGCTTAGGGCCCCTCCAAGAGACCCAGTACTTC
TRBJ2-3	TRBV2	.	few	CASSEAPAASTDTQYF	TGTGCCAGCAGTGAAGCCCCAGCGGCTAGCACAGATACGCAGTATTTT
TRBJ1-2	TRBV6-1	.	.	CASSENLTGDGYTF	TGTGCCAGCAGTGAAAATCTGACAGGTGATGGCTACACCTTC
TRBJ2-2	TRBV9	.	many	CASSPPLTGELFF	TGTGCCAGCAGCCCCCCGCTCACCGGGGAGCTGTTTTTT
TRBJ2-7	TRBV3-1	TRBD2	many	CASSRRGERVEQYF	TGTGCCAGCAGTCGCCGGGGGGAACGGGTCGAGCAGTACTTC